The rows below give T cell receptor beta chains drawn from one sample of a study of shared clonotypes between healthy human individuals. Profiled with immunoSEQ multiplex PCR; TCRdb holds only in-frame clones, not every one. The sample lists approximately 1,500,000 clones, approximately 98% seen once, with roughly 0.45% in the top ten. The sample taken for sequencing was naive CD4+ T cells sorted from blood. The source of these receptors is a young man in good health. Each CDR3 is given with its conserved first and last residue.

TRBV11-2,TRBJ2-7,CASSSTGGANEQYF
TRBV29-1,TRBJ1-2,CSVRTGGAYGYTF
TRBV19,TRBJ2-7,CASSIAPGLGEQYF
TRBV6-5,TRBJ2-1,CASRPLAGGAFF
TRBV14,TRBJ2-7,CASSQGRLSSYEQYF
TRBV5-4,TRBJ2-7,CASSEGLAGLYEQYF
TRBV28,TRBJ2-7,CASTTSGLVWEQYF
TRBV7-6,TRBJ1-4,CASSNDRATNEKLFF
TRBV2,TRBJ2-7,CASTPGGDEQYF
TRBV19,TRBJ1-2,CASSAPRDSYYGYTF
TRBV11-3,TRBJ2-6,CASSLGRGTGANVLTF
TRBV7-9,TRBJ2-1,CASSPSRNEQFF
TRBV11-1,TRBJ2-7,CASSLTGFEQYF
TRBV6-6,TRBJ1-1,CASSFGTAWVGTEAFF
TRBV2,TRBJ2-1,CASSGRAGSSYNEQFF
TRBV28,TRBJ2-6,CASSNRQGQTIGANVLTF
TRBV5-6,TRBJ1-2,CASSLDKNYGYTF
TRBV5-1,TRBJ2-5,CASSLGDGRGETQYF
TRBV10-3,TRBJ2-7,CAIRPSAGSDEQYF
TRBV9,TRBJ2-6,CASTLAGGPGANVLTF
TRBV30,TRBJ2-2,CAWGTSGIGELFF
TRBV5-4,TRBJ2-7,CASSLSGQGSF
TRBV11-2,TRBJ2-7,CASSSITGTRSYEQYF
TRBV28,TRBJ2-5,CASRPGGLGRETQYF
TRBV13,TRBJ2-7,CASSPHTPQVHEQYF
TRBV9,TRBJ1-4,CASSATRQGGEKLFF
TRBV9,TRBJ2-7,CASSVSANSYEQYF
TRBV7-8,TRBJ2-1,CASSRIRQGGNEQFF
TRBV19,TRBJ1-5,CASSKQGEAPNQPQHF
TRBV30,TRBJ1-1,CAWSAGRITEAFF
TRBV9,TRBJ1-1,CASSVEERMNTEAFF
TRBV29-1,TRBJ2-7,CSVKTNRVTTPEQYF
TRBV18,TRBJ2-1,CASSRGDLSWGNEQFF
TRBV5-4,TRBJ2-5,CASSSGRVVQETQYF
TRBV19,TRBJ2-7,CASSAATYEQYF
TRBV6-5,TRBJ2-7,CASSSPGTDEQYF
TRBV10-1,TRBJ2-1,CASSESRGVGNDQFF
TRBV21-1,TRBJ1-5,CASSKLGGGREYSNQPQHF
TRBV28,TRBJ2-7,CASTGLVYEQYF
TRBV6-5,TRBJ1-1,CASSSRTVAREAFF
TRBV6-7,TRBJ1-1,CASNPGRGRDAFF
TRBV4-3,TRBJ1-2,CASSQDPQRRRPGYGYTF
TRBV27,TRBJ2-5,CASTMGGSGSVKTQYF
TRBV7-9,TRBJ1-2,CASSLANPTGDGYTF
TRBV28,TRBJ2-7,CASSLSGVEQYF
TRBV5-1,TRBJ2-7,CATARGQGGYEQYF
TRBV28,TRBJ2-7,CASSPSARWEQYF
TRBV18,TRBJ1-1,CASSHPQVQNTEAFF
TRBV4-3,TRBJ2-3,CASSQQTSGRGDTQYF
TRBV7-9,TRBJ2-1,CASISGRPRYNEQFF
TRBV11-2,TRBJ2-3,CASSRRGTSGRWDTDTQYF
TRBV9,TRBJ2-5,CASSGTSGRVETQYF
TRBV5-1,TRBJ2-7,CASSRGSGTSSYEQYF